These 14 T cell receptor beta chains were all obtained from the same sample, sequenced in a study of post-analysis software for immune sequencing data. The study's findings and limits: Patients carried five TRBV segments more frequently than controls did, and TRBV5-6, TRBV5-1 and TRBV20-1 were among them.

The antigens for these receptors are not known. Presence of unique molecular identifiers characterized the TCR beta cDNA libraries. TCRdb recomputed calls from the PCR reads with MiXCR, one row per CDR3 protein. In the table there are roughly 650,000 distinct CDR3 sequences, 55% to 60% of which are singletons. The sequenced material came from blood. These receptors originate from a girl aged 2 to 9 with multiple sclerosis.

The chain joins TRBV10-3 to TRBJ2-1; D is perhaps TRBD1 (5 bases). Between the trimmed V and J ends, which lost 5 bases and 6 bases, there was a span of 14 bases. The CDR3 runs to 14 residues. Germline CDR1 ENHRY, CDR2 SYGVKD. CDR3 sequence: CAISRITGGNEQFF. The CDR3 DNA follows: TGTGCCATCAGTCGGATAACAGGTGGCAATGAGCAGTTCTTC.

This chain joins TRBV20-1 and TRBJ2-7; TRBD1 agrees at 10 bases. Germline CDR1 is DFQATT and CDR2 is SNEGSKA (reference sequence). There are 14 residues in the CDR3. V shed 4 bases and J 5 bases; nucleotides not matched to a gene: 8. CDR3 nucleotides: TGCAGTGCTACAAGAGGGACAGGGGCGGACGAGCAGTACTTC. It is translated as CSATRGTGADEQYF.

The chain combines TRBV7-2 with TRBJ2-3, with TRBD2 matching 8 bases. CDR1 SGHTA and CDR2 FQGNSA come from the germline V gene. The CDR3 is 15 amino acids. Unmatched junction bases numbered 6, after V lost 5 bases and J lost 2 bases. CDR3 sequence (DNA): TGTGCCAGCAGCCCCGGGACTAGGGCCACAGATACGCAGTATTTT. Translated, it gives CASSPGTRATDTQYF.

This clonotype was observed a handful of times. This chain uses TRBV6-2 or TRBV6-3 with TRBJ2-5, with 12 bases aligning to TRBD1. The CDR3 sequence is 15 residues long. Germline CDR1 and CDR2: MNHEY and SVGEGT. The trim removed 7 bases at V and 4 bases at J, leaving 7 bases unmatched. The CDR3 DNA reads as TGTGCCAGCAACCCGGGACAGGGGGCTGGAGAGACCCAGTACTTC. Its translation: CASNPGQGAGETQYF.

The rearrangement uses TRBV19 and TRBJ2-3, with TRBD1 matching 9 bases. Per germline, CDR1 LNHDA and CDR2 SQIVND (reference sequence). V dropped 7 bases and J dropped 7; count of bases not matched to a gene: 9. The CDR3 consists of 14 residues. The CDR3 sequence is CASISGQGENTQYF. The CDR3, as DNA: TGTGCCAGTATCTCGGGACAGGGCGAGAATACGCAGTATTTT.

The chain carries TRBV9 and TRBJ2-1; D unclear. The CDR3 runs 17 residues. Trimming shortened V by 0 bases and J by 0 bases, and 13 bases separated the two germline ends. CDR1 is SGDLS and CDR2 is YYNGEE in the germline V gene. CDR3: CASSVVSGASSYNEQFF. The CDR3 DNA sequence: TGTGCCAGCAGCGTAGTGTCGGGCGCGAGCTCCTACAATGAGCAGTTCTTC.

The V gene is TRBV15, the J gene TRBJ2-7, with unresolved D. TRBJ2-5 matches the DNA end more closely, so the J call is doubtful. This CDR3 region has 13 residues. Germline lookup yields CDR1 LNHNV and CDR2 YYDKDF (reference sequence). The CDR3 loop reads CATSRDLKETQYF. The CDR3 DNA reads TGTGCCACCAGCAGGGATCTCAAAGAGACCCAGTACTTC.

This clonotype was seen a handful of times. The CDR3 is CSARAGTGLNIQYF. DNA for the CDR3: TGCAGTGCTAGAGCTGGGACAGGGTTAAACATTCAGTACTTC. The J gene is TRBJ2-4, the V gene TRBV20-1; 9 positions agree with TRBD1. CDR3 length: 14 residues. Germline CDR1 and CDR2: DFQATT and SNEGSKA (reference sequence). V lost 1 base, J lost 6 bases, and 4 bases stayed unmatched.

In this sample, this clonotype turned up a few times. This rearrangement joins TRBV7-6 to TRBJ2-1, with D possibly matching TRBD2 (5 bases). The CDR3 covers 17 residues. CDR1 and CDR2 from the germline V gene are SGHVS and FNYEAQ. V was clipped by 5 bases and J by 4 bases, with 21 bases between them. The CDR3 sequence: CASSLEAVASPYNEQFF. CDR3 bases: TGTGCCAGCAGCCTAGAAGCGGTGGCATCACCATACAATGAGCAGTTCTTC.

The rearrangement joins TRBV20-1 to TRBJ2-7; tentatively, D is TRBD1 or TRBD2 (5 bases each). This CDR3 contains 15 residues. Germline CDR1 reads DFQATT; CDR2 reads SNEGSKA (reference sequence). Trimming stripped 3 bases from V and 1 base from J, with 16 bases between. Here the CDR3 reads CSARTLRGRSYEQYF. The CDR3 coding sequence is TGCAGTGCTAGGACCTTACGGGGACGGTCCTACGAGCAGTACTTC.

The chain joins TRBV4-1 to TRBJ2-1, with 11 bases aligning to TRBD1. The CDR3 length is 16 residues. Trimming at V came to 0 bases and at J to 6 bases, leaving 4 bases not matched to a gene. Germline-derived CDR1 and CDR2 are MGHRA and YSYEKL. The CDR3 is CASSQDPGQGVNEQFF. The CDR3, as DNA: TGCGCCAGCAGCCAAGACCCGGGACAGGGGGTCAATGAGCAGTTCTTC.

V gene TRBV6-5 combines with J gene TRBJ2-3; D call uncertain. Between the trimmed V and J ends, which lost 7 bases and 6 bases, there was a span of 11 bases. This CDR3 spans 12 amino acids. Looked up from germline, CDR1 is MNHEY and CDR2 is SVGAGI. The CDR3, as DNA: TGTGCCAGCACCGGAACATCTGATACGCAGTATTTT. Its translation: CASTGTSDTQYF.

The CDR3 reads CASSPEGSPSWDEQFF. CDR3 DNA sequence: TGTGCCAGCAGCCCTGAGGGTTCCCCGAGTTGGGATGAGCAGTTCTTC. The rearrangement links TRBV3-1 to TRBJ2-1; D perhaps matches TRBD2 (5 bases). The CDR3 extends over 16 amino acids. Germline CDR1 LGHDT, CDR2 YNNKEL (reference sequence). The V and J ends lost 4 bases and 8 bases respectively, with 21 bases between them.

This chain links TRBV25-1 with TRBJ2-7; D is unclear. CDR1 is MGHDK, CDR2 SYGVNS, per germline. V dropped 0 bases and J dropped 2 bases, with 14 bases sitting between them. The CDR3 runs 16 residues. CDR3 nucleotide sequence: TGTGCCAGCAGTGAATATAAGGCCCGACGGACCTACGAGCAGTACTTC. This translates into CASSEYKARRTYEQYF.